This TCR beta chain was retrieved from a study of cytomegalovirus exposure and HLA in healthy donors. Overall study context: A previous analysis identified fewer than 130 million unique TCR beta sequences derived from around 180 million T cells. Notes on the study in general: Beyond CMV serostatus, there was no information to go on about immune exposure.

60 Vbeta and 13 Jbeta primers were used in PCR. Generated by immunoSEQ multiplex PCR, the TCRdb table keeps only in-frame clones and is missing some. The sample lists 130,000 or so clones, 75% occurring once. Trimming stripped 8 bases from V and 1 base from J, with 8 bases between. The CDR3 runs to 13 residues. Per the germline V gene, CDR1 is SGHNT and CDR2 is YENEEA. On this clone: Antigen: not known.

Sequencing was carried out using PBMCs. The TCR sequence derives from a man in his forties in good health and CMV-seronegative. The chain carries TRBV11-3 and TRBJ2-2; TRBD2 might be the D (6 bases). In nucleotides, the CDR3 is TGTGCCAGCCGCGGGATGAACACCGGGGAGCTGTTTTTT. This sequence encodes CASRGMNTGELFF.